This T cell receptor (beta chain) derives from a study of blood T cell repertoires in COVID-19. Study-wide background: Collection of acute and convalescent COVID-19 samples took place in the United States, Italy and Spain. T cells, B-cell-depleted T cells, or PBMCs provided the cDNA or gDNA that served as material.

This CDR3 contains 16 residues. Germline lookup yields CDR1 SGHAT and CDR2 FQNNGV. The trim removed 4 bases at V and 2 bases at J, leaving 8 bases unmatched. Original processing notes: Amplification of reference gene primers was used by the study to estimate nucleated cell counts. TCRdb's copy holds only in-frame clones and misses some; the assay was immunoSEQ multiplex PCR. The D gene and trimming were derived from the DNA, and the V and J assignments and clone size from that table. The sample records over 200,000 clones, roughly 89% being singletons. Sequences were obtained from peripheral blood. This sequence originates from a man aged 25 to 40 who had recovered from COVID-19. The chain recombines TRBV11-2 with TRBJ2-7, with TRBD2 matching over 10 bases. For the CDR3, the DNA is TGTGCCAGCAGCTCCATTGGGACTAGCGCGCCCTACGAGCAGTACTTC. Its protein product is CASSSIGTSAPYEQYF. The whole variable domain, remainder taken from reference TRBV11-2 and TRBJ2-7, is EAGVAQSPRYKIIEKRQSVAFWCNPISGHATLYWYQQILGQGPKLLIQFQNNGVVDDSQLPKDRFSAERLKGVDSTLKIQPAKLEDSAVYLCASSSIGTSAPYEQYFGPGTRLTVT.